This entry concerns a single T cell receptor beta chain. Germline V gene data show CDR1 as SNHLY and CDR2 as FYNNEI. J lost 5 bases, V lost 5 bases, and 5 bases had no gene match. The CDR3 extends over 13 amino acids. These data are taken from a study of blood T cell repertoires in COVID-19. Produced via immunoSEQ multiplex PCR; TCRdb's table is partial and in-frame only. The repertoire holds around 110,000 clones, with around 82% as singletons. This sequence was found in a human donor in a cohort sampled during active COVID-19. The chain recombines TRBV2 with TRBJ2-5, with 7 bases identical to TRBD1. The sample taken for sequencing was peripheral blood. DNA of the CDR3: TGTGCCAGCAGTAAACAGGGGTTGGAGACCCAGTACTTC. It yields the protein CASSKQGLETQYF.